The TCR beta chain under discussion was sequenced for a study of OX40 agonist ivuxolimab in advanced cancers. Background on the study: Earlier treatment with anti-PD-1, anti-PD-L1 or anti-CTLA-4 was permitted, and about 40% had received some.

Method: immunoSEQ multiplex PCR; TCRdb's copy keeps in-frame clones and lacks some. In the table there are about 110,000 clones, about 91% of which are singletons. This receptor was taken from an adult with an advanced solid tumor such as melanoma, head and neck, liver or kidney cancer. This specimen consisted of CD4+ or CD8+ T cells sorted from blood, obtained in a trial of the OX40 agonist ivuxolimab.

The CDR3: CASSGGPGQGKAFF. The CDR3 bases are TGTGCCAGTAGCGGAGGCCCGGGACAGGGGAAAGCTTTCTTT. The chain employs TRBV19 and TRBJ1-1, with TRBD1 identical over 10 bases. Trimming took 6 bases from V and 9 from J; bases not matched to a gene: 10. Germline CDR1 LNHDA, CDR2 SQIVND (reference sequence). This CDR3 has 14 residues.